This T cell receptor (beta chain) was recovered during a study of CD8 T cells in Susac syndrome. Points on this clonotype: As yet, its antigen is unknown.

The study, taken as a whole, reports: That the number of individuals in its TCR sequencing and HLA analysis was relatively small was acknowledged by the study.

An input of about 0.5 to 1 ug of RNA was subjected to reverse transcription using random hexamers. An immunoSEQ multiplex PCR amplified TCR beta CDR3 over 54 Vbeta and 13 Jbeta. Each CDR3 protein is one row after TCRdb ran MiXCR on the immunoSEQ multiplex PCR reads. This table holds about 100,000 distinct CDR3 sequences, about 95% found once. In blood CD8+ and CD4+ T cells, TCR beta underwent sequencing. Germline V CDR1 and CDR2: SGHTA, FQGTGA. The CDR3 length is 16 residues. Trimming took 4 bases from V and 5 from J; bases not matched to a gene: 11. The V call is TRBV7-3, the J call TRBJ2-3; 8 nucleotides agree with TRBD2. The clonotype originates from a human donor with Susac syndrome. Sequencing was performed on CD8+ T cells from PBMCs. CDR3 sequence: CASSSQTGGALDTQYF. The CDR3 nucleotides are TGTGCCAGCAGCTCGCAAACCGGGGGGGCTCTAGATACGCAGTATTTT.